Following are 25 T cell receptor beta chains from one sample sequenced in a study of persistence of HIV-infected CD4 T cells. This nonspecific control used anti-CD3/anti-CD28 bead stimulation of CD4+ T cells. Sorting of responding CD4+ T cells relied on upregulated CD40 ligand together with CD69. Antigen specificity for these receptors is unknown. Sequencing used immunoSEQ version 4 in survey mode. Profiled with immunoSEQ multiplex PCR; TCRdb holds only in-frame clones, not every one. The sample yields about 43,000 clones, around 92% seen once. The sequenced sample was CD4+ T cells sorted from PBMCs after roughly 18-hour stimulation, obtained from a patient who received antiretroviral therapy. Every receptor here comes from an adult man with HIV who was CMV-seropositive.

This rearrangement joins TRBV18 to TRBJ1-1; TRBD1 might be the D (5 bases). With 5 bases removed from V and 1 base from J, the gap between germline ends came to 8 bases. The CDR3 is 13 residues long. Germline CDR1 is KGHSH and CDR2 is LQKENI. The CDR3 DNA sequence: TGTGCCAGCTCAGGGGACCAGAACACTGAAGCTTTCTTT. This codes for CASSGDQNTEAFF. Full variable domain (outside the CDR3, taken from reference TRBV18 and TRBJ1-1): NAGVMQNPRHLVRRRGQEARLRCSPMKGHSHVYWYRQLPEEGLKFMVYLQKENIIDESGMPKERFSAEFPKEGPSILRIQQVVRGDSAAYFCASSGDQNTEAFFGQGTRLTVV.

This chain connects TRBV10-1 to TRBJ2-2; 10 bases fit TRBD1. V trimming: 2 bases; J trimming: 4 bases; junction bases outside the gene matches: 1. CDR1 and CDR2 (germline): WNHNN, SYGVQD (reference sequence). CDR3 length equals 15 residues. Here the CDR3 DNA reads TGCGCCAGCAGTGAGGACAGGGGGCTCACCGGGGAGCTGTTTTTT. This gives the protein CASSEDRGLTGELFF.

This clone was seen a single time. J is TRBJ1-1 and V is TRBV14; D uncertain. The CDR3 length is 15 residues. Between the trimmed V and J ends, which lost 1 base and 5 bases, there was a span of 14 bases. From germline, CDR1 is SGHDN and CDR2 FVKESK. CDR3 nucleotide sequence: TGTGCCAGCAGCCAAGGAGGGTTTGGGAGGACTGAAGCTTTCTTT. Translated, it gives CASSQGGFGRTEAFF.

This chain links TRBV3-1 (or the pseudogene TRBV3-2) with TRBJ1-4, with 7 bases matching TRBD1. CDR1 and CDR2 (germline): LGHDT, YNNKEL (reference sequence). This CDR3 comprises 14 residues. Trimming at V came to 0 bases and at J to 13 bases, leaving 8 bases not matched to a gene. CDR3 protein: CASSQDRMTGILFF. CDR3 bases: TGTGCCAGCAGCCAAGATCGAATGACAGGGATACTGTTTTTT.

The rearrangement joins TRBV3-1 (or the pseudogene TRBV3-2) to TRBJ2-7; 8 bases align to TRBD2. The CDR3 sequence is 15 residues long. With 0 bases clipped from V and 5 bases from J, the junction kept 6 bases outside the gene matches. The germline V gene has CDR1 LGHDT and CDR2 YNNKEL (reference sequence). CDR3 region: CASSQDLSGGNEQYF. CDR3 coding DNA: TGTGCCAGCAGCCAAGATTTGAGCGGGGGTAACGAGCAGTACTTC.

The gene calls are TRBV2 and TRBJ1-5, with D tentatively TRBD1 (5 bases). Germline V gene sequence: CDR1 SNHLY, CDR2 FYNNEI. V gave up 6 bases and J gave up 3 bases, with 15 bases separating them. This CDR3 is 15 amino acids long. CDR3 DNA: TGTGCCAGCAGCTCCACGGGGCAAAACAATCAGCCCCAGCATTTT. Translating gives CASSSTGQNNQPQHF.

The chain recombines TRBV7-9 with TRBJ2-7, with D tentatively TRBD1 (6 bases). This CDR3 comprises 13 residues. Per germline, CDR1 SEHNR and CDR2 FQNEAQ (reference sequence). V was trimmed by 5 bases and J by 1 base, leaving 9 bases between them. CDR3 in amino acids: CASSAGQSYEQYF. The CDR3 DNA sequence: TGTGCCAGCAGCGCCGGACAGTCCTACGAGCAGTACTTC.

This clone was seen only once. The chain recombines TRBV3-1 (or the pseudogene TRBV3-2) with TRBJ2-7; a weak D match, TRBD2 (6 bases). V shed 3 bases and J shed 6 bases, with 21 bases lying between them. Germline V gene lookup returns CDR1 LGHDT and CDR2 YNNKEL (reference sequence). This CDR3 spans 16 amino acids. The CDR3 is CASSQNGGATEGEQYF. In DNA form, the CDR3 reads TGTGCCAGCAGCCAGAATGGTGGCGCCACGGAGGGCGAGCAGTACTTC.

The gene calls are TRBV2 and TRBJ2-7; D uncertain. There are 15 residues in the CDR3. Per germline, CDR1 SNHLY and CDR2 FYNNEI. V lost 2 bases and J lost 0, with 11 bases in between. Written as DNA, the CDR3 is TGTGCCAGCAGTGAAAGGTCAGCCTTCTCCTACGAGCAGTACTTC. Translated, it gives CASSERSAFSYEQYF.

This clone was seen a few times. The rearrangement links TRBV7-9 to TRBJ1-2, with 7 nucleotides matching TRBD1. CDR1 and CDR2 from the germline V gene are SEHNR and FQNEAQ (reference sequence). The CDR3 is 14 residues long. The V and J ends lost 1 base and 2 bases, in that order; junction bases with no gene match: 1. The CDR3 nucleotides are TGTGCCAGCAGCTTAGACAGGGGCAACTATGGCTACACCTTC. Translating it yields CASSLDRGNYGYTF.

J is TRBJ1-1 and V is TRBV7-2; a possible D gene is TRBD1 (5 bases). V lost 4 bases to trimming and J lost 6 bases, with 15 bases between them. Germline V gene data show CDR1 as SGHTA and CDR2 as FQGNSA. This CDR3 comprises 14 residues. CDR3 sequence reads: CASSSHLGGAEAFF. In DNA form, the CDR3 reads TGTGCCAGCAGCTCGCATCTCGGGGGGGCTGAAGCTTTCTTT.

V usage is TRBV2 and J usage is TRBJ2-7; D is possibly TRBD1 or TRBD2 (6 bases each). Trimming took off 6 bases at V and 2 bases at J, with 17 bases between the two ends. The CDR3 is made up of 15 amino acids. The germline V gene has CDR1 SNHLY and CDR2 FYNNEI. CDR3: CASSPRGAETYEQYF. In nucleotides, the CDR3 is TGTGCCAGCAGCCCTAGGGGGGCCGAGACCTACGAGCAGTACTTC.

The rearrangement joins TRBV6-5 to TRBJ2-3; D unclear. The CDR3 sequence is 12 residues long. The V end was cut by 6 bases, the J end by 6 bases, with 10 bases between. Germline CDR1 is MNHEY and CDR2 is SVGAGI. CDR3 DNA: TGTGCCAGCAGGGTAAGCCTGGATACGCAGTATTTT. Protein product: CASRVSLDTQYF.

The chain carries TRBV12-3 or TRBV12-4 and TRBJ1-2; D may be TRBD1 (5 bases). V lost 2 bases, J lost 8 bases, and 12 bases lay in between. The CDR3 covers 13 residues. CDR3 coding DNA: TGTGCCAGCAGTTTAACGCGGGGCGGCGGCTACACCTTC. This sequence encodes CASSLTRGGGYTF.

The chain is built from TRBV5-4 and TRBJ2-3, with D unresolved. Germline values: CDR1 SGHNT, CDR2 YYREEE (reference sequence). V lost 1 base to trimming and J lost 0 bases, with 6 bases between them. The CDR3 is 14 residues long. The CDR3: CASSLRSSTDTQYF. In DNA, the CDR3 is TGTGCCAGCAGCTTGAGGAGCAGCACAGATACGCAGTATTTT.

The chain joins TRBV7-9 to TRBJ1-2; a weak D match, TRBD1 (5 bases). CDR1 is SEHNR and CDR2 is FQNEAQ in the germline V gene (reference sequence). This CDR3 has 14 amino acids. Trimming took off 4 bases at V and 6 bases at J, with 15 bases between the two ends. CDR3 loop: CASSSTGLRDGYTF. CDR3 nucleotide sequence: TGTGCCAGCAGCTCCACGGGGCTAAGAGATGGCTACACCTTC.

The CDR3 is CASSIGGPSYGYTF. The CDR3 DNA follows: TGTGCCAGTAGTATCGGGGGGCCCTCCTATGGCTACACCTTC. The genes are TRBV19 and TRBJ1-2, with a possible D match to TRBD1 (6 bases). Germline loops: CDR1 LNHDA, CDR2 SQIVND (reference sequence). V was trimmed by 3 bases and J by 4 bases, leaving 12 bases between them. The CDR3 runs to 14 residues. The full variable domain, rest sourced from reference TRBV19 and TRBJ1-2, is DGGITQSPKYLFRKEGQNVTLSCEQNLNHDAMYWYRQDPGQGLRLIYYSQIVNDFQKGDIAEGYSVSREKKESFPLTVTSAQKNPTAFYLCASSIGGPSYGYTFGSGTRLTVV.

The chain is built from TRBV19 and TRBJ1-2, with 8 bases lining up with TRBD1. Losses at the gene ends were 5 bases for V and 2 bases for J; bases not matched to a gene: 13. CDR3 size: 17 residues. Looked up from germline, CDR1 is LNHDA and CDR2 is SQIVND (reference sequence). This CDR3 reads CASSQGRLTGGNYGYTF. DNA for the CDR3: TGTGCCAGTAGTCAGGGACGCCTCACAGGGGGAAACTATGGCTACACCTTC.

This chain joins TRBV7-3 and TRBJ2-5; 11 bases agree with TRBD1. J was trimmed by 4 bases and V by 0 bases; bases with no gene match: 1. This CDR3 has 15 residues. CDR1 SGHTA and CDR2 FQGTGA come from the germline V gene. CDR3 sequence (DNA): TGTGCCAGCAGCTTAACCGGGACAGGGGGAGAGACCCAGTACTTC. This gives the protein CASSLTGTGGETQYF.

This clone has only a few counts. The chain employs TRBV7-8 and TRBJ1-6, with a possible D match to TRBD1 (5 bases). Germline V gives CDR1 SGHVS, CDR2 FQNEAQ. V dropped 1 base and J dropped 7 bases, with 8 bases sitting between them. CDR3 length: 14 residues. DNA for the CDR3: TGTGCCAGCAGCTTAGTGGGGGTCAATTCACCCCTCCACTTT. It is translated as CASSLVGVNSPLHF.

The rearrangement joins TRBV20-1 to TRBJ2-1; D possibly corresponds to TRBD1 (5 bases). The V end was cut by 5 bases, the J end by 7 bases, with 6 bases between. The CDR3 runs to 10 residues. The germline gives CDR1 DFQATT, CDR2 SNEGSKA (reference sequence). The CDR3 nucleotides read TGCAGTGCTCAGGGTAATGAGCAGTTCTTC. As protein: CSAQGNEQFF.

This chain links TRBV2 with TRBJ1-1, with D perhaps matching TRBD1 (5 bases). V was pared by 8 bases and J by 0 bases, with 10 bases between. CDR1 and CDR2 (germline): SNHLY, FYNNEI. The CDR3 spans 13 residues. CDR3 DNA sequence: TGTGCCAGCTCGGGACGGATGAACACTGAAGCTTTCTTT. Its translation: CASSGRMNTEAFF.

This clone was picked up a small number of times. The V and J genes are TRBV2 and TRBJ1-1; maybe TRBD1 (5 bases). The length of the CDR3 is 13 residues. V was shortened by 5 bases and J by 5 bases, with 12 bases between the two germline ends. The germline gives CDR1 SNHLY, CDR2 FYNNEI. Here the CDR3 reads CASSQMGRTEAFF. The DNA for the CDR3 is TGTGCCAGCAGTCAAATGGGACGGACTGAAGCTTTCTTT.

For the CDR3, the DNA is TGTGCCAGCAGTGGGACTAGCGGGGGGCTCAGCGAGCAGTACTTC. This sequence encodes CASSGTSGGLSEQYF. The V gene is TRBV9, the J gene TRBJ2-7; 15 bases match TRBD2. V dropped 5 bases and J dropped 6; count of bases not matched to a gene: 6. The germline V gene has CDR1 SGDLS and CDR2 YYNGEE. The CDR3 is 15 amino acids.

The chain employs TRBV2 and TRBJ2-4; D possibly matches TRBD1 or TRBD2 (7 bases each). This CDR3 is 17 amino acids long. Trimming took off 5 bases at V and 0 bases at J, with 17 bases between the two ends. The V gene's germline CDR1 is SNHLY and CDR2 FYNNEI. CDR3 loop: CASSQLTGREAKNIQYF. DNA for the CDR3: TGTGCCAGCAGTCAGCTGACAGGGAGGGAAGCCAAAAACATTCAGTACTTC. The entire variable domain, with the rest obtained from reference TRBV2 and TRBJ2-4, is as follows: EPEVTQTPSHQVTQMGQEVILRCVPISNHLYFYWYRQILGQKVEFLVSFYNNEISEKSEIFDDQFSVERPDGSNFTLKIRSTKLEDSAMYFCASSQLTGREAKNIQYFGAGTRLSVL.